One sample yielded the 28 T cell receptor beta chains listed below, sequenced in a study of cytomegalovirus exposure and HLA in healthy donors (dated by TCRdb to about 2017). Libraries were made using the immunoSEQ multiplex PCR assay. TCRdb took over this immuneACCESS table, retaining in-frame rearrangements with V and J assigned. Such tables are incomplete; in checked studies, under half of the missing clones stem from an unresolved V gene, and the remainder is unexplained. Within this sample are around 70,000 clones, with 94% of them counted one time only. Approximately 1.5% of the sample is taken by the ten largest. Sequenced: PBMCs. The receptors stem from a man younger than 35 in good health and CMV-seropositive.

The chain couples TRBV4-1 to TRBJ2-7, with TRBD1 matching over 9 bases. The junction had 5 bases not matched to a gene; V was cut back by 4 bases and J by 1 base. Germline values: CDR1 MGHRA, CDR2 YSYEKL. The CDR3 is made up of 15 amino acids. The chain's CDR3 is CASSRTGGISYEQYF. CDR3 nucleotides: TGCGCCAGCAGCCGCACAGGGGGCATTTCCTACGAGCAGTACTTC.

The CDR3: CASSVRGVGYTF. In DNA, the CDR3 is TGCGCCAGCAGCGTGCGCGGGGTCGGCTACACCTTC. V usage is TRBV4-1 and J usage is TRBJ1-2; D gene unclear. This CDR3 is built from 12 residues. Trimming took off 5 bases at V and 8 bases at J, with 12 bases between the two ends. CDR1 MGHRA and CDR2 YSYEKL come from the germline V gene.

This clone came up once. The junction departs from the called germline gene at one end, perhaps through a read error. The gene calls are TRBV7-9 and TRBJ2-2; 7 bases fit TRBD1. Germline CDR1 and CDR2: SEHNR and FQNEAQ (reference sequence). The CDR3 loop spans 15 amino acids. CDR3 coding DNA: TGTGCCAGCAGTACAGGGGTAGCGAAGACCGGGGAGCTGTTTTTT. Amino acid sequence: CASSTGVAKTGELFF. Variable domain in full (rest from reference TRBV7-9 and TRBJ2-2): DTGVSQNPRHKITKRGQNVTFRCDPISEHNRLYWYRQTLGQGPEFLTYFQNEAQLEKSRLLSDRFSAERPKGSFSTLEIQRTEQGDSAMYLCASSTGVAKTGELFFGEGSRLTVL.

The sample holds one count of this clone. The chain couples TRBV6-6 to TRBJ1-1; a weak D match, TRBD1 (6 bases). The CDR3 runs 16 residues. The V gene's germline CDR1 is MNHNY and CDR2 SVGAGI (reference sequence). V was trimmed by 7 bases and J by 4 bases, leaving 22 bases between them. The CDR3 nucleotides read TGTGCCAGCACAAAAACAAACAGGGATAGGGGCACTGAAGCTTTCTTT. It codes for CASTKTNRDRGTEAFF.

Written as DNA, the CDR3 is TGTGCCATCGGGTCAGGGCGGAGCGGGAGGGCCCATGAGCAGTTCTTC. This encodes CAIGSGRSGRAHEQFF. This chain links TRBV10-3 with TRBJ2-1, with 10 bases identical to TRBD2. V trimming: 8 bases; J trimming: 8 bases; junction bases outside the gene matches: 15. Germline CDR1 reads ENHRY; CDR2 reads SYGVKD. This CDR3 is built from 16 residues.

This rearrangement joins TRBV5-5 to TRBJ2-3; D is undetermined. The germline CDR1 and CDR2 sequences are SGHKS and YYEKEE (reference sequence). The CDR3 is 15 residues long. V was clipped by 0 bases and J by 0 bases, with 8 bases between them. The DNA for the CDR3 is TGTGCCAGCAGCTTGGCCGTCCCTAGCACAGATACGCAGTATTTT. Amino acid sequence: CASSLAVPSTDTQYF.

This clone was detected only once. The chain recombines TRBV5-6 with TRBJ1-2; possibly TRBD1 for D (5 bases). The V end lost 2 bases, the J end lost 11 bases, and 13 bases lay between the germline ends. The CDR3 runs to 12 residues. Germline V gene lookup returns CDR1 SGHDT and CDR2 YYEEEE. The CDR3 spells CASSLTLGGYTF. The CDR3 DNA follows: TGTGCCAGCAGCTTAACATTGGGGGGTTACACCTTC.

The chain uses TRBV5-1 and TRBJ2-3; the D gene is possibly TRBD1 (6 bases). The CDR3 runs to 16 residues. Trimming took off 5 bases at V and 6 bases at J, with 22 bases between the two ends. The germline gives CDR1 SGHRS, CDR2 YFSETQ. DNA for the CDR3: TGCGCCAGCAGGTACTCCACCTCCCCAGGGGCCGATACGCAGTATTTT. It encodes CASRYSTSPGADTQYF. The complete variable domain, with remaining parts taken from reference TRBV5-1 and TRBJ2-3, reads KAGVTQTPRYLIKTRGQQVTLSCSPISGHRSVSWYQQTPGQGLQFLFEYFSETQRNKGNFPGRFSGRQFSNSRSEMNVSTLELGDSALYLCASRYSTSPGADTQYFGPGTRLTVL.

This clone was observed a single time. V gene TRBV27 combines with J gene TRBJ1-5; D is unclear. Trimming left V 3 bases short and J 4 bases short, with 7 bases between. This CDR3 spans 13 amino acids. Germline CDR1 is MNHEY and CDR2 is SMNVEV (reference sequence). CDR3 sequence: CASSFAGNQPQHF. In DNA form, the CDR3 reads TGTGCCAGCAGTTTTGCCGGGAATCAGCCCCAGCATTTT.

The chain is built from TRBV9 and TRBJ2-3; 7 bases fit TRBD2. J was trimmed by 2 bases and V by 0 bases; bases with no gene match: 6. The CDR3 loop spans 16 amino acids. Germline CDR1 is SGDLS and CDR2 is YYNGEE. CDR3 protein: CASSVVSGAFTDTQYF. The CDR3, as DNA: TGTGCCAGCAGCGTAGTGAGCGGGGCGTTCACAGATACGCAGTATTTT.

The chain uses TRBV5-1 and TRBJ2-1, with 11 nucleotides matching TRBD1. V trimming: 4 bases; J trimming: 6 bases; junction bases outside the gene matches: 9. Germline V gives CDR1 SGHRS, CDR2 YFSETQ. The CDR3 runs 16 residues. The CDR3 is CASSHGTGGNGNEQFF. The CDR3 nucleotides read TGCGCCAGCAGCCACGGGACAGGGGGAAATGGCAATGAGCAGTTCTTC.

V usage is TRBV28 and J usage is TRBJ2-1, with 7 nucleotides matching TRBD2. Germline V CDR1 and CDR2: MDHEN, SYDVKM. The CDR3 is 14 residues long. Losses at the gene ends were 6 bases for V and 8 bases for J; bases not matched to a gene: 10. The CDR3, as DNA: TGTGCCAGCAGCCACTCCGGGACTACTGATGAGCAGTTCTTC. Amino acids: CASSHSGTTDEQFF. The variable domain in full, with the rest retrieved from reference TRBV28 and TRBJ2-1, is DVKVTQSSRYLVKRTGEKVFLECVQDMDHENMFWYRQDPGLGLRLIYFSYDVKMKEKGDIPEGYSVSREKKERFSLILESASTNQTSMYLCASSHSGTTDEQFFGPGTRLTVL.

This chain connects TRBV28 to TRBJ2-1; D unclear. CDR1 and CDR2 (germline): MDHEN, SYDVKM. V was shortened by 7 bases and J by 0 bases, with 13 bases between the two germline ends. The CDR3 runs 15 residues. CDR3 in DNA: TGTGCCAGCATGGGTCGGGTGAGCTCCTACAATGAGCAGTTCTTC. Protein product: CASMGRVSSYNEQFF.

The rearrangement uses TRBV4-1 and TRBJ2-5; 7 bases are a match to TRBD1. The CDR3 contains 14 residues. The V and J ends lost 0 bases and 5 bases, in that order; junction bases with no gene match: 3. Germline assignment: CDR1 MGHRA and CDR2 YSYEKL. The CDR3 loop is CASSQETGMETQYF. The CDR3 DNA reads TGCGCCAGCAGCCAAGAGACAGGGATGGAGACCCAGTACTTC.

About this clone: Other nucleotide sequences in the sample specify the same CDR3. V and J are TRBV5-1 and TRBJ1-5; tentative D call: TRBD1 (6 bases). This CDR3 is built from 15 residues. The V end was cut by 0 bases, the J end by 4 bases, with 11 bases between. Germline CDR1 is SGHRS and CDR2 is YFSETQ. The DNA of the CDR3 is TGCGCCAGCAGCTTGGATGGACAGCCTAATCAGCCCCAGCATTTT. This translates into CASSLDGQPNQPQHF.

The chain carries TRBV5-1 and TRBJ2-7; D remains unclear. Germline V lookup: CDR1 SGHRS, CDR2 YFSETQ. The CDR3 extends over 13 amino acids. The germline V and J ends were trimmed by 3 bases and 6 bases, with 13 bases remaining between them. The CDR3 sequence: CASSYSTVGEQYF. The CDR3 DNA is TGCGCCAGCAGCTACAGTACGGTAGGCGAGCAGTACTTC.

The chain couples TRBV28 to TRBJ2-1; D not resolved. Germline V lookup: CDR1 MDHEN, CDR2 SYDVKM. The CDR3 sequence is 12 residues long. Trimming removed 10 bases at V and 9 bases at J, with 16 bases between. CDR3 residues: CATSRNPGEQFF. DNA of the CDR3: TGTGCCACTTCGAGGAACCCCGGTGAGCAGTTCTTC.

V gene TRBV28 combines with J gene TRBJ2-7; 9 positions match TRBD2. Germline V CDR1 and CDR2: MDHEN, SYDVKM. V lost 8 bases to trimming and J lost 4 bases; unmatched junction nucleotides: 6. CDR3 length equals 13 residues. The CDR3 DNA sequence: TGTGCCAGCTTCCCCGCGGGAGGGTACGAGCAGTACTTC. This encodes CASFPAGGYEQYF. The complete variable domain, with remaining parts taken from reference TRBV28 and TRBJ2-7, reads DVKVTQSSRYLVKRTGEKVFLECVQDMDHENMFWYRQDPGLGLRLIYFSYDVKMKEKGDIPEGYSVSREKKERFSLILESASTNQTSMYLCASFPAGGYEQYFGPGTRLTVT.

The chain is built from TRBV11-3 and TRBJ2-3; TRBD1 matches 7 bases. Germline V gene sequence: CDR1 SGHNT, CDR2 YENEEA. V dropped 5 bases and J dropped 2; count of bases not matched to a gene: 4. The CDR3 extends over 14 amino acids. Here the CDR3 reads CASSRDRYTDTQYF. The CDR3 DNA reads as TGTGCCAGCAGCCGGGACAGATACACAGATACGCAGTATTTT.

The CDR3: CASSIRGLMRSEQYF. The DNA of the CDR3 is TGTGCCAGTAGTATTCGAGGCCTTATGAGATCCGAGCAGTACTTC. The J gene is TRBJ2-7, the V gene TRBV19; no definite D call. Germline loops: CDR1 LNHDA, CDR2 SQIVND (reference sequence). The CDR3 has 15 residues. V lost 3 bases, J lost 6 bases, and 18 bases lay in between.

The chain is built from TRBV5-4 and TRBJ2-7; 11 bases map to TRBD2. Germline V CDR1 and CDR2: SGHNT, YYREEE (reference sequence). Losses at the gene ends were 4 bases for V and 3 bases for J; bases not matched to a gene: 3. CDR3 length: 14 amino acids. In nucleotides, the CDR3 is TGTGCCAGCAGCCAGGGACTAGCGGACTACGAGCAGTACTTC. Amino acid sequence: CASSQGLADYEQYF. The complete variable domain, with remaining parts taken from reference TRBV5-4 and TRBJ2-7, reads ETGVTQSPTHLIKTRGQQVTLRCSSQSGHNTVSWYQQALGQGPQFIFQYYREEENGRGNFPPRFSGLQFPNYSSELNVNALELDDSALYLCASSQGLADYEQYFGPGTRLTVT.

The chain employs TRBV14 and TRBJ1-5; possible D gene TRBD1, 6 bases. V lost 0 bases, J lost 6 bases, and 18 bases lay in between. The CDR3 extends over 17 amino acids. Germline assignment: CDR1 SGHDN and CDR2 FVKESK. CDR3 amino acids: CASSQEIPTGIFQPQHF. The CDR3 DNA follows: TGTGCCAGCAGCCAAGAAATACCCACAGGGATCTTTCAGCCCCAGCATTTT.

The V gene is TRBV30, the J gene TRBJ2-4; TRBD2 might be the D (5 bases). Germline V gene data show CDR1 as GTSNPN and CDR2 as SVGIG (reference sequence). The CDR3 length is 14 residues. Trimming stripped 1 base from V and 12 bases from J, with 19 bases between. CDR3 region: CAWSGVTFRGGQYF. Here the CDR3 DNA reads TGTGCCTGGAGTGGGGTAACGTTTCGGGGTGGTCAGTACTTC. The whole variable domain, filled in from reference TRBV30 and TRBJ2-4, reads SQTIHQWPATLVQPVGSPLSLECTVEGTSNPNLYWYRQAAGRGLQLLFYSVGIGQISSEVPQNLSASRPQDRQFILSSKKLLLSDSGFYLCAWSGVTFRGGQYFGAGTRLSVL.

The chain employs TRBV5-6 and TRBJ2-5; 10 bases align to TRBD2. This CDR3 has 15 amino acids. Germline V gene data show CDR1 as SGHDT and CDR2 as YYEEEE. The ends lost 0 bases at V and 4 bases at J; junction bases unmatched: 3. Here the CDR3 reads CASSLVAGGGETQYF. The CDR3 DNA follows: TGTGCCAGCAGCTTGGTAGCGGGAGGCGGAGAGACCCAGTACTTC.

This sequence joins TRBV28 and TRBJ1-4, with 10 bases identical to TRBD1. The CDR3 is 17 amino acids. Germline V gene data show CDR1 as MDHEN and CDR2 as SYDVKM. V dropped 4 bases and J dropped 0; count of bases not matched to a gene: 5. CDR3 nucleotide sequence: TGTGCCAGCAGTTCGACAGGGGGCCTTGCAACTAATGAAAAACTGTTTTTT. It codes for CASSSTGGLATNEKLFF.

The genes are TRBV19 and TRBJ1-3, with a weak D call TRBD1 (5 bases). Trimming pared 2 bases from V and 7 bases from J, leaving 15 bases between. The CDR3 contains 15 residues. Germline V lookup: CDR1 LNHDA, CDR2 SQIVND (reference sequence). The CDR3 DNA is TGTGCCAGTAGTATATCCCTGCGACGGGGGAACACCATATATTTT. Its translation: CASSISLRRGNTIYF.

This chain joins TRBV30 and TRBJ2-7; TRBD1 agrees at 9 bases. The V segment lost 4 bases and the J segment 3 bases; nucleotides outside the gene matches: 7. The germline V gene has CDR1 GTSNPN and CDR2 SVGIG (reference sequence). This CDR3 region has 14 residues. In DNA form, the CDR3 reads TGTGCCTGGAAAGGACAGGGGTCCCTCTACGAGCAGTACTTC. Its protein product is CAWKGQGSLYEQYF.

The rearrangement joins TRBV6-1 to TRBJ1-5, with 9 nucleotides matching TRBD1. Trimming at V came to 6 bases and at J to 9 bases, leaving 9 bases not matched to a gene. The CDR3 is 14 amino acids. Germline CDR1 is MNHNS and CDR2 is SASEGT. The CDR3 region is CASRQTGGEGPQHF. For the CDR3, the DNA is TGTGCCAGCAGGCAGACAGGGGGTGAGGGGCCCCAGCATTTT.